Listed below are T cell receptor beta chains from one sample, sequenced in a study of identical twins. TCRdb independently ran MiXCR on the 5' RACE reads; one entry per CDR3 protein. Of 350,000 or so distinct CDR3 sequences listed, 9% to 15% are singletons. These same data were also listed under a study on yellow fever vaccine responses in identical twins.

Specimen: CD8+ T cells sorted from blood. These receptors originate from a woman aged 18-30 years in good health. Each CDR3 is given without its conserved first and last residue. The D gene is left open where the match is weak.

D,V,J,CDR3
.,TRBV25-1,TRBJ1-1,ASSGTSSEAF
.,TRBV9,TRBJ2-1,ASSRDRGEQF
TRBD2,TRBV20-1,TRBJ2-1,SAEQAGGTPYNEQF
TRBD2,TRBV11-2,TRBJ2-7,ASSSGAAGGTSGGSYEQY
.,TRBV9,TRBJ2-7,ASSVGHTTYEQY
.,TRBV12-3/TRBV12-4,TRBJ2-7,ASSFADSPYEQY
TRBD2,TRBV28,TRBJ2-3,ASSSPAGGLSTDTQY
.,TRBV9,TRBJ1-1,ASSGDTPNTEAF
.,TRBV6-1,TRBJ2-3,ASREQGRAYTDTQY
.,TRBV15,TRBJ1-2,ATRGGLGYGYT
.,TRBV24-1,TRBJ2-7,ATSDFERGVHEQY
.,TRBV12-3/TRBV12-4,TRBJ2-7,ASSGDERHPSYEQY
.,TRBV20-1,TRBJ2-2,SADAGSGVGELF
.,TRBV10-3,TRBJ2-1,AISDVPLQPNNEQF
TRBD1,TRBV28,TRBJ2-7,ASSAGTGLREQY
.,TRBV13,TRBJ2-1,ASSLAVASYNEQF
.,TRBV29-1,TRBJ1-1,SVEVGNTEAF
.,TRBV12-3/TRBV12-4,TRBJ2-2,ASSSPPYLF
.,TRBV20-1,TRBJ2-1,SANSAASSYNEQF
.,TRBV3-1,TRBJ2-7,ASSQDVGPSYEQY
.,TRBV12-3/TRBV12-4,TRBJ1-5,ASSLPGQSQPQH
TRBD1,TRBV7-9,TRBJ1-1,ASRSGQTGGEAF
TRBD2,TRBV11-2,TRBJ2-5,ASSETSGDSETQY
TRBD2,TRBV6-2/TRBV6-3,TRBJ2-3,ASSPGASGGAVAVAADTQY
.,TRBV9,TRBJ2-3,ASSVDDRHTDTQY
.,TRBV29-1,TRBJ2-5,SVEEWGRIQETQY
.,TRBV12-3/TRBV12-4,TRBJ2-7,ASTFQGTNYEQY
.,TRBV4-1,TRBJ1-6,ASLGAYNSPLH
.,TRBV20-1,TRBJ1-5,SAEDGNQPQH
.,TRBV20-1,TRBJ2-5,SASALVWETQY
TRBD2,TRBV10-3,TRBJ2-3,AISDELAGVDTQY
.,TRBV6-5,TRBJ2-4,ASSYGAKNIQY
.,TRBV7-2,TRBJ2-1,ASSPEGSSYNEQF
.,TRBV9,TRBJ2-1,ASSVSVGSVYNEQF
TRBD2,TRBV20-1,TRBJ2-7,SASRPGLASAEQY
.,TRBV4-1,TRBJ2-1,ASSHPSGGGPYNEQF
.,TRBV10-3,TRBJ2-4,AISGQGAKNIQY
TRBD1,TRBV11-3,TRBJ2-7,ASSLDGTGGSYEQY
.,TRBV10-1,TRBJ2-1,ASSESVEVDEQF
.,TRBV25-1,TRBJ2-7,ATSHGLSYEQY
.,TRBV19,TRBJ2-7,ASSMGPGESYEQY
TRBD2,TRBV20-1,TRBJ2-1,SARDLAGGPGYNEQF
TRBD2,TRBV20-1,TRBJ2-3,SARNDETSGMGPSTDTQY
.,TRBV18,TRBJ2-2,ASSPIGDGELF
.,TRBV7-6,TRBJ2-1,ASSLTPHSGGNEQF
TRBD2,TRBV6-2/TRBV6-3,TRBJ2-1,ASSYSLAGAYNEQF
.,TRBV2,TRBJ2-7,ASSGPWGGRYEQY
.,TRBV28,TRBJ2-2,AIRDALNPGELF
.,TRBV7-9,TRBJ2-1,ASSGLEDEQF
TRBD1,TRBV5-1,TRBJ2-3,ASSFSGGSPPDTQY
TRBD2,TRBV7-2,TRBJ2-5,ASSFWVVAGDWETQY
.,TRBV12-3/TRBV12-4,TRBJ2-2,ASSHHEGRLNTGELF
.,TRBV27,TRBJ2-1,ASSGVGPGHPSTYNEQF
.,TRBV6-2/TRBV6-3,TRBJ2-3,ASTGSGSTDTQY
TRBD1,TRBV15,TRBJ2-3,ATSQGQGVDTQY
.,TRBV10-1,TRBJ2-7,ASSDGTYEQY
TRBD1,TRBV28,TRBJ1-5,ASSLNFAGDRGQPQH
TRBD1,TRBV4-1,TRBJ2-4,ASSQVGHGQETTKNIQY
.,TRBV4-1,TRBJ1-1,ASSQGWYRVYGSTEAF
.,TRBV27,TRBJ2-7,ASSRGHEQY